A selection of T cell receptor beta chains follows, all from one sample in a study of CD8+CD57+ T cells in acquired aplastic anemia. TCRdb reprocessed the reads with MiXCR, giving one entry per CDR3 protein. The repertoire consists of 150,000 to 180,000 distinct CDR3 sequences, with around half occurring once and the leading ten covering about an eighth. The sample taken for sequencing was sorted CD4+, CD8+, or CD8+CD57+ T cells (not recorded which) from PBMCs. The source of these receptors is a human donor with aplastic anemia. Each CDR3 is given with its conserved first and last residue. The order of the fields is clone size, V gene, D gene, J gene, CDR3 DNA, CDR3 protein. A D gene is named only where the DNA matches it firmly. Clone size is shown for a subset of rows, as once, few, many or a class of expanded clone.

clone size: NA; V gene: TRBV11-2; D gene: TRBD1; J gene: TRBJ2-2; CDR3 DNA: TGTGCCAGCAGCACCAGGGACAGAGACACCGGGGAGCCGTTTTTT; CDR3 protein: CASSTRDRDTGEPFF
clone size: once; V gene: TRBV7-7; D gene: NA; J gene: TRBJ2-1; CDR3 DNA: TGTGCTAGCAGCCCAGGAATTATATACAATGAGCAGTTCTTC; CDR3 protein: CASSPGIIYNEQFF
clone size: NA; V gene: TRBV19; D gene: NA; J gene: TRBJ1-1; CDR3 DNA: TGTGCCAGTAGTATAGCGCGACTGAACACTGAAGCTTTCTTT; CDR3 protein: CASSIARLNTEAFF
clone size: many; V gene: TRBV6-5; D gene: NA; J gene: TRBJ2-1; CDR3 DNA: TGTGCCAGCACCCCCGGGGGCAATGAGCAGTTCTTC; CDR3 protein: CASTPGGNEQFF
clone size: NA; V gene: TRBV5-4; D gene: NA; J gene: TRBJ2-7; CDR3 DNA: TGTGCCAGCAGCCCGGACAGATTGGCCTACGAGCAGTACTTC; CDR3 protein: CASSPDRLAYEQYF
clone size: few; V gene: TRBV18; D gene: TRBD1; J gene: TRBJ2-7; CDR3 DNA: TGTGCCAGCTCACCACTACCGACAGGGGTTGAGGGTAAATACGAGCAGTACTTC; CDR3 protein: CASSPLPTGVEGKYEQYF
clone size: many; V gene: TRBV5-5; D gene: NA; J gene: TRBJ2-5; CDR3 DNA: TGTGCCAGCAGCTTTCGGGATATGGTCCCTCAAGAGACCCAGTACTTC; CDR3 protein: CASSFRDMVPQETQYF
clone size: NA; V gene: TRBV5-1; D gene: NA; J gene: TRBJ2-1; CDR3 DNA: TGCGCCAGCAGCTTGGCCGGACGTAGTGAGCAGTTCTTC; CDR3 protein: CASSLAGRSEQFF
clone size: many; V gene: TRBV6-1; D gene: TRBD1; J gene: TRBJ2-7; CDR3 DNA: TGTGCCAGCACCCTCGCCGGGACAGGGGTGTACGAGCAGTACTTC; CDR3 protein: CASTLAGTGVYEQYF
clone size: NA; V gene: TRBV14; D gene: TRBD1; J gene: TRBJ1-2; CDR3 DNA: TGTGCCAGCAGCCAAGTGTGGGACAGGGACGTTGGCTACACCTTC; CDR3 protein: CASSQVWDRDVGYTF